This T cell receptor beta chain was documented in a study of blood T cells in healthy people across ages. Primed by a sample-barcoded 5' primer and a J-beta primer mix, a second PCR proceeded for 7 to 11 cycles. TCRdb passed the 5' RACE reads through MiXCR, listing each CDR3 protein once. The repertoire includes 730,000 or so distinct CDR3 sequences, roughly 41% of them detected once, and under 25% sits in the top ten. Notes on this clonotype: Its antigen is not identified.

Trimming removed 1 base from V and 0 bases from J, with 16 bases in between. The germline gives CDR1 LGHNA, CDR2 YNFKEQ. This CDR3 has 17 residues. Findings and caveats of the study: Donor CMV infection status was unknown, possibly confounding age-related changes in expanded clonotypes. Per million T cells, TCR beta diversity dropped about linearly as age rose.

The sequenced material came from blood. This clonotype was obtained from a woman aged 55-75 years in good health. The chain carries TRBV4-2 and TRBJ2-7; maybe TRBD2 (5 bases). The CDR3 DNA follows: TGTGCCAGCAGCCAAGTTGAGAACGGGATACTCTCCTACGAGCAGTACTTC. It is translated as CASSQVENGILSYEQYF.